This T cell receptor (beta chain) stems from a study of brain T cells in children with intractable seizures. Study results and limitations: Clones missing pre-surgery may reflect undersampling of that blood sample. Viral specificity was inferred only from CDR3 similarity; HCMV serostatus was unknown.

Details on this clone: What it binds is unknown.

Sequenced by immunoSEQ multiplex PCR; TCRdb stores in-frame clones only, minus some. The profile covers about 22,000 clones, with 94% appearing a single time and roughly 6.7% taken by the ten largest. Surgery cases with the highest brain T cell transcript signatures were chosen for sequencing. At least one anti-epileptic drug was given before surgery. The CDR3 spans 15 residues. V dropped 2 bases and J dropped 1 base, with 12 bases sitting between them. Per the germline V gene, CDR1 is MNHEY and CDR2 is SMNVEV (reference sequence). The sequences come from peripheral blood, collected at surgery. The TCR was taken from a boy younger than 18 with focal cortical dysplasia and intractable seizures. The chain uses TRBV27 and TRBJ2-7, with a possible D match to TRBD1 (6 bases). CDR3 sequence reads: CASSLIRGSSYEQYF. CDR3 bases: TGTGCCAGCAGTTTAATCAGGGGATCTTCCTACGAGCAGTACTTC.